This T cell receptor (beta chain) derives from a study of T cells in narcolepsy. Study observations and caveats: Healthy controls reportedly lacked the autoreactive clonotypes serially found in patients' blood. Some memory CD4+ repertoires had no autoreactive clone sequences.

The CDR3 runs to 13 residues. Germline loops: CDR1 SGDLS, CDR2 YYNGEE. V shed 2 bases and J shed 1 base, with 6 bases lying between them. Clones were sequenced by immunoSEQ multiplex PCR, and TCRdb holds only the in-frame ones, with some missing. The sample holds some 17,000 clones, 65% to 90% seen once. On this clone itself: What it recognizes is unknown.

The sample taken for sequencing was memory (CD45RA-) CD4+ T cells from blood. The chain is built from TRBV9 and TRBJ1-1; a possible D gene is TRBD1 (5 bases). The sequence was collected from a human donor in good health. The CDR3 is CASSVQGNTEAFF. CDR3 DNA: TGTGCCAGCAGCGTGCAGGGGAACACTGAAGCTTTCTTT.